This T cell receptor (beta chain) is drawn from a study of CD4 and CD8 cells across lung adenocarcinoma regions. This clonotype was observed a handful of times. TCRdb re-derived calls from the PCR reads in MiXCR, one entry per CDR3 protein. The sample lists 4,900 or so distinct CDR3 sequences, 60% occurring once. Samples came from patients with localized non-small cell lung adenocarcinoma. Germline V gives CDR1 SGHVS, CDR2 FNYEAQ. The CDR3 runs 13 residues. V was trimmed by 5 bases and J by 7 bases, leaving 12 bases between them. Sequenced material: CD4+ T cells from the center of a lung tumor. The rearrangement links TRBV7-6 to TRBJ2-1; a weak D match, TRBD1 (6 bases). This clonotype originated in a male donor with lung adenocarcinoma. The CD4 and CD8 labels of this study may be unreliable. The CDR3 region is CASSRQQGNEQFF. DNA of the CDR3: TGTGCCAGCAGCCGGCAACAGGGAAATGAGCAGTTCTTC.